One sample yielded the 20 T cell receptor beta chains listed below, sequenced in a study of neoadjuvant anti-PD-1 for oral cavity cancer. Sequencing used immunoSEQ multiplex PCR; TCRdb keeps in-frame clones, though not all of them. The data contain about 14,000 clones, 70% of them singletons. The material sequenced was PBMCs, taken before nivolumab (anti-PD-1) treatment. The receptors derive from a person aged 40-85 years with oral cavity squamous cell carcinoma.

The CDR3 region is CASRPASGQFSIQYF. The CDR3 coding sequence is TGTGCCAGCAGACCCGCCTCCGGGCAGTTTAGCATTCAGTACTTC. The chain links TRBV6-1 to TRBJ2-4, with D unclear. Germline CDR1 MNHNS, CDR2 SASEGT. Trimming stripped 6 bases from V and 9 bases from J, with 21 bases between. The CDR3 spans 15 residues.

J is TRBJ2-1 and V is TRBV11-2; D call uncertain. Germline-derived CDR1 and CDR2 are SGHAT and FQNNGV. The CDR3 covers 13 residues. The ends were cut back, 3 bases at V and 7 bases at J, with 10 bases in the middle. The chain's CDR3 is CASSFGLRNEQFF. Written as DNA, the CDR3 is TGTGCCAGCAGCTTCGGCCTACGGAATGAGCAGTTCTTC.

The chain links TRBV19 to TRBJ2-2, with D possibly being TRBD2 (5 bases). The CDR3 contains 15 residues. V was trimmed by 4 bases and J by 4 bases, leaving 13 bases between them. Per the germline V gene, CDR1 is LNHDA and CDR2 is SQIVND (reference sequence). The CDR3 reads CASSTSGITTGELFF. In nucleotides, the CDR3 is TGTGCCAGTAGTACCTCCGGGATCACCACCGGGGAGCTGTTTTTT.

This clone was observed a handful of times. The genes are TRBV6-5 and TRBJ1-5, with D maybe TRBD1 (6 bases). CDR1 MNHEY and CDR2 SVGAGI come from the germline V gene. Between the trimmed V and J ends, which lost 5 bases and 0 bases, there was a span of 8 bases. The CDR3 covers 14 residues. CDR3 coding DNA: TGTGCCAGCAGTACAGGGACTAGCAATCAGCCCCAGCATTTT. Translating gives CASSTGTSNQPQHF.

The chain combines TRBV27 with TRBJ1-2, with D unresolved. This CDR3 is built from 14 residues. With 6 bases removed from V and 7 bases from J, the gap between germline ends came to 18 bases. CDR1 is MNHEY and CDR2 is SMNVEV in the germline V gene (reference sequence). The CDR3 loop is CASSWRGQAGGYTF. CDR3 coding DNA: TGTGCCAGCAGCTGGAGAGGGCAAGCAGGTGGCTACACCTTC.

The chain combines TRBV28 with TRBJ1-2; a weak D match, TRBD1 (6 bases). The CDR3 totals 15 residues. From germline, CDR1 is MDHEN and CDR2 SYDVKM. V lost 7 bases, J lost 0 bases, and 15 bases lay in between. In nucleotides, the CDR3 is TGTGCCAGCACTCAATGGAGGACAGCTAACTATGGCTACACCTTC. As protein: CASTQWRTANYGYTF.

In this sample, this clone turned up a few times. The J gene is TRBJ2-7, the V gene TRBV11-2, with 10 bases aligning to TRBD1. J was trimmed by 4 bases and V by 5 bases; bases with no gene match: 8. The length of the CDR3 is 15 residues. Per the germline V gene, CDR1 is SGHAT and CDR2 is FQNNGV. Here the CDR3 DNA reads TGTGCCAGCAGCACGTACGCGGGACAGGGGTACGAGCAGTACTTC. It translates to CASSTYAGQGYEQYF.

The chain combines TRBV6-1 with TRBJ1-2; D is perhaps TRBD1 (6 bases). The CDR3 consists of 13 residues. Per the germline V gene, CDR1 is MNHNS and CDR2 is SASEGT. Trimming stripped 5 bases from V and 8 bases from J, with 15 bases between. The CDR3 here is CASSLEGHPGYTF. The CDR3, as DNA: TGTGCCAGCAGTTTGGAGGGACACCCCGGCTACACCTTC.

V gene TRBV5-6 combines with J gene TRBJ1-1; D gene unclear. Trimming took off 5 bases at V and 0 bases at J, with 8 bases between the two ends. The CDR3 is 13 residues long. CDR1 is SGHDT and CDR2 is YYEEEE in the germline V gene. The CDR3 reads CASSLLLNTEAFF. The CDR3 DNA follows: TGTGCCAGCAGTCTCCTCCTGAACACTGAAGCTTTCTTT.

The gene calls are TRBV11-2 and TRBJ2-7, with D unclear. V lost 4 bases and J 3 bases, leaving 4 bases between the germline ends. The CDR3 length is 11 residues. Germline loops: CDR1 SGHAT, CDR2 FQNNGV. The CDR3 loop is CASSSGYEQYF. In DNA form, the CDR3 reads TGTGCCAGCAGCTCTGGCTACGAGCAGTACTTC.

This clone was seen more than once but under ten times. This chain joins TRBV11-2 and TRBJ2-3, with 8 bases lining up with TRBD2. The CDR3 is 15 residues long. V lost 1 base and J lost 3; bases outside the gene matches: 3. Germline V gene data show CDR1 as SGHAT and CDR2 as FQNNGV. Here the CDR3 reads CASSLGGGLTDTQYF. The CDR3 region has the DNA TGTGCCAGCAGCTTAGGCGGGGGGCTAACAGATACGCAGTATTTT.

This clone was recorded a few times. CDR3 sequence (DNA): TGTGCCAGCAGCTCGGCGAATGAGCAGTTCTTC. This encodes CASSSANEQFF. The chain recombines TRBV7-8 with TRBJ2-1; D gene ambiguous. V was clipped by 4 bases and J by 7 bases, with 5 bases between them. The CDR3 sequence is 11 residues long. The germline V gene encodes CDR1 SGHVS and CDR2 FQNEAQ.

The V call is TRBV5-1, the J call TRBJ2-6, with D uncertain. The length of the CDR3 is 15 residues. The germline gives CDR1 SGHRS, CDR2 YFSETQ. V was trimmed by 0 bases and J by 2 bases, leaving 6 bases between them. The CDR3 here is CASSLAGPGANVLTF. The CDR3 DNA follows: TGCGCCAGCAGCTTGGCGGGTCCTGGGGCCAACGTCCTGACTTTC.

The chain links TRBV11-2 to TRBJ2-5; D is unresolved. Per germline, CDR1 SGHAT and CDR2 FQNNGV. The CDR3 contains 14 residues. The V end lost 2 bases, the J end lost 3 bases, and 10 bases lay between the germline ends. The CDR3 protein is CASSLFVGKETQYF. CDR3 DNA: TGTGCCAGCAGCTTATTTGTTGGGAAAGAGACCCAGTACTTC. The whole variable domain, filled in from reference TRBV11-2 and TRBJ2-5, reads EAGVAQSPRYKIIEKRQSVAFWCNPISGHATLYWYQQILGQGPKLLIQFQNNGVVDDSQLPKDRFSAERLKGVDSTLKIQPAKLEDSAVYLCASSLFVGKETQYFGPGTRLLVL.

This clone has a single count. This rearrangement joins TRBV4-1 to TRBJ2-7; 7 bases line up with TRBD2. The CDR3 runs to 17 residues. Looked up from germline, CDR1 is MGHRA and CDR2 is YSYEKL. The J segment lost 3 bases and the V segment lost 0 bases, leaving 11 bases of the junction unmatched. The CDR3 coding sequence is TGCGCCAGCAGCCAAGATCCCGCGGGAGCCCTCCGCTACGAGCAGTACTTC. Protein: CASSQDPAGALRYEQYF.

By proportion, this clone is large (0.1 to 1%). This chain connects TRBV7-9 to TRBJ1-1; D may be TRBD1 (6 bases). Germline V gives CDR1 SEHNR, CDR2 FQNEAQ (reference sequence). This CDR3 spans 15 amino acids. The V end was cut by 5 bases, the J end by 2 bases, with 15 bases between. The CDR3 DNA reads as TGTGCCAGCAGCCCTACCGGGACACTAAACACTGAAGCTTTCTTT. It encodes CASSPTGTLNTEAFF.

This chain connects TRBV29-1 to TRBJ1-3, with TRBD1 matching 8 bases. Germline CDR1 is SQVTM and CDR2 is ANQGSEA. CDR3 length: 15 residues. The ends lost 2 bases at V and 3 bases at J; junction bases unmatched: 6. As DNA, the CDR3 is TGCAGCGTTGAATTGGCCAGGGGGCATGGAAACACCATATATTTT. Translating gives CSVELARGHGNTIYF.

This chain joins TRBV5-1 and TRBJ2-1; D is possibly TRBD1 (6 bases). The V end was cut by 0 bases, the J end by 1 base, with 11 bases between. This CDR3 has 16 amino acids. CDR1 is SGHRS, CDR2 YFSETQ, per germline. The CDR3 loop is CASSLVAGVSYNEQFF. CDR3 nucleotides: TGCGCCAGCAGCTTGGTGGCAGGGGTATCCTACAATGAGCAGTTCTTC.

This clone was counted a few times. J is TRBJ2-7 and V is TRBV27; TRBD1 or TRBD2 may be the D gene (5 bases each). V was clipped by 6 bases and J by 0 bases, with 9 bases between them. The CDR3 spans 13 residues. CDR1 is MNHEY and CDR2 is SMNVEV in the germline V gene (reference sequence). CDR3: CASSSGSSYEQYF. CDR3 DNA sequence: TGTGCCAGCAGCTCAGGGAGCTCCTACGAGCAGTACTTC.

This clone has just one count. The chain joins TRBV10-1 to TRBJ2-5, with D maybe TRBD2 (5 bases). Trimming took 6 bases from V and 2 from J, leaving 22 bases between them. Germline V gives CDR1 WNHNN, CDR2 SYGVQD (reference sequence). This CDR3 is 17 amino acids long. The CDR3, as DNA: TGCGCCAGCAGCGCCCGGGATCTTGGGCACAAACAAGAGACCCAGTACTTC. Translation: CASSARDLGHKQETQYF.